What follows describes a single T cell receptor (beta chain). Its antigen is unknown. Second-dose timings of about 4 or about 12 weeks were pooled. Trimming stripped 3 bases from V and 4 bases from J, with 16 bases between. Germline loops: CDR1 SGDLS, CDR2 YYNGEE. The CDR3 spans 15 residues. The data were taken from a study of T cell responses to AZD1222 COVID-19 vaccine. Study-wide results and limits: Variant regions that are unmutated are reportedly the target of nearly half of spike-specific TCRs.

Method: immunoSEQ multiplex PCR; TCRdb's copy keeps in-frame clones and lacks some. The sample consists of roughly 87,000 clones, approximately 90% of them appearing once. The sample in question was peripheral blood, obtained 28 days after the second AZD1222 dose. This TCR derives from an adult who received the AZD1222 COVID-19 vaccine. The chain links TRBV9 to TRBJ1-1; possibly TRBD1 for D (5 bases). CDR3 sequence (DNA): TGTGCCAGCAGCGCACGGGGACGGTGGGGCACTGAAGCTTTCTTT. It codes for CASSARGRWGTEAFF.